Listed below are T cell receptor beta chains from one sample, sequenced in a study of T cells in Graves' hyperthyroidism and ophthalmopathy. One entry per CDR3 protein results from TCRdb running MiXCR on the multiplex PCR reads. The repertoire holds a few hundred thousand distinct CDR3 sequences, with roughly 16% as singletons. Sample: blood. These receptors all stem from a middle-aged woman with Graves' ophthalmopathy. Each CDR3 is given with its conserved first and last residue. Each record gives: clone size, V gene, CDR3 protein. Clone size appears in some rows only: once, few, many, or a class for an expanded clone.

size: few; V: TRBV29-1; CDR3: CSVLMEAGELFF
size: .; V: TRBV12-3/TRBV12-4; CDR3: CASSLAGPWFANTGELFF
size: .; V: TRBV12-3/TRBV12-4; CDR3: CVSSPPGQMNTEAFF
size: .; V: TRBV10-3; CDR3: CAIGQGSSYNSPLHF
size: many; V: TRBV28; CDR3: CASSPGSGGGTQYF
size: many; V: TRBV11-2; CDR3: CASSATSYEQYF
size: .; V: TRBV15; CDR3: CATSVNRGSYEQYF
size: .; V: TRBV5-1; CDR3: CASSSRERETQYF
size: many; V: TRBV14; CDR3: CASSQQVIQYF
size: many; V: TRBV28; CDR3: CASRRPRGANTGELFF
size: .; V: TRBV20-1; CDR3: CSAAQGAPETQYF
size: .; V: TRBV28; CDR3: CASSLRDRHGNTIYF
size: many; V: TRBV18; CDR3: CASSPGGPNTGELFF